The 16 T cell receptor beta chains listed next were all sequenced from one sample in a study of cytomegalovirus exposure and HLA in healthy donors. The PCR had 60 Vbeta and 13 Jbeta primers. Sequencing used immunoSEQ multiplex PCR; TCRdb keeps in-frame clones, though not all of them. The table has under 200,000 clones, 84% seen once. What was sequenced was PBMCs. The receptors were sampled from a boy aged 2 to 9 in good health and CMV-seronegative.

The chain has TRBV9 and TRBJ1-1; D gene unclear. Germline assignment: CDR1 SGDLS and CDR2 YYNGEE. Trimming took 4 bases from V and 1 from J, leaving 5 bases between them. CDR3 length: 12 residues. The CDR3 reads CASSRGNTEAFF. CDR3 DNA sequence: TGTGCCAGCAGCCGGGGGAACACTGAAGCTTTCTTT.

This chain joins TRBV28 and TRBJ2-6; D may be TRBD1 (6 bases). The germline V and J ends were trimmed by 6 bases and 4 bases, with 22 bases remaining between them. The germline CDR1 and CDR2 sequences are MDHEN and SYDVKM. This CDR3 has 18 amino acids. The CDR3 DNA sequence: TGTGCCAGCAGCCGCCGGGACACAGGATATCGGGGGGCCAACGTCCTGACTTTC. This sequence encodes CASSRRDTGYRGANVLTF.

The sample holds one count of this clone. V is TRBV4-1 and J is TRBJ2-5; 10 bases are a match to TRBD2. V lost 1 base and J lost 5; bases outside the gene matches: 7. The germline CDR1 and CDR2 sequences are MGHRA and YSYEKL. CDR3 length equals 16 residues. The CDR3 loop is CASSQVLAGAGETQYF. The CDR3 bases are TGCGCCAGCAGCCAAGTGCTAGCGGGAGCGGGTGAGACCCAGTACTTC.

The chain is built from TRBV4-1 and TRBJ2-1, with D maybe TRBD1 (5 bases). This CDR3 spans 16 amino acids. V lost 1 base and J 3 bases, leaving 13 bases between the germline ends. Per the germline V gene, CDR1 is MGHRA and CDR2 is YSYEKL. CDR3 in amino acids: CASSQGPGALYNEQFF. CDR3 nucleotides: TGCGCCAGCAGCCAAGGCCCTGGGGCCCTCTACAATGAGCAGTTCTTC.

The CDR3 sequence is CASSLDRGFIEAFF. As DNA, the CDR3 is TGTGCCAGCAGCCTCGACAGGGGTTTTATTGAAGCTTTCTTT. The chain carries TRBV7-8 and TRBJ1-1, with TRBD1 identical over 8 bases. There are 14 residues in the CDR3. Germline assignment: CDR1 SGHVS and CDR2 FQNEAQ. The V segment lost 5 bases and the J segment 7 bases; nucleotides outside the gene matches: 9. Filled out from reference TRBV7-8 and TRBJ1-1, the complete variable domain reads GAGVSQSPRYKVAKRGQDVALRCDPISGHVSLFWYQQALGQGPEFLTYFQNEAQLDKSGLPSDRFFAERPEGSVSTLKIQRTQQEDSAVYLCASSLDRGFIEAFFGQGTRLTVV.

The gene calls are TRBV7-9 and TRBJ2-5; 7 bases are a match to TRBD2. There are 16 residues in the CDR3. V shed 1 base, J shed 2 bases, and the junction held 7 bases outside the gene matches. From germline, CDR1 is SEHNR and CDR2 FQNEAQ (reference sequence). CDR3 amino acids: CASSLGTAGRQETQYF. CDR3 coding DNA: TGTGCCAGCAGCTTAGGTACAGCGGGACGACAAGAGACCCAGTACTTC.

The chain couples TRBV5-1 to TRBJ2-1; tentative D call: TRBD2 (5 bases). Per the germline V gene, CDR1 is SGHRS and CDR2 is YFSETQ. V was shortened by 4 bases and J by 6 bases, with 17 bases between the two germline ends. The CDR3 spans 15 residues. The CDR3 bases are TGCGCCAGCAGCGCGAGCGGATCGAACACCAATGAGCAGTTCTTC. It encodes CASSASGSNTNEQFF.

The V and J genes are TRBV15 and TRBJ2-1; 14 nucleotides line up with TRBD2. The CDR3 length is 15 residues. CDR1 is LNHNV and CDR2 is YYDKDF in the germline V gene (reference sequence). V was clipped by 5 bases and J by 6 bases; unmatched bases: 3. CDR3 in amino acids: CATSDGTSGSNEQFF. For the CDR3, the DNA is TGTGCCACCAGCGACGGGACTAGCGGGAGCAATGAGCAGTTCTTC.

CDR3 region: CASSGDRAGNTIYF. The CDR3 coding sequence is TGTGCCAGCAGTGGGGACAGAGCTGGAAACACCATATATTTT. V is TRBV2 and J is TRBJ2-2; 7 bases map to TRBD1. With the DNA end fitting TRBJ1-3 better, the J assignment may be wrong. The CDR3 consists of 14 residues. The germline gives CDR1 SNHLY, CDR2 FYNNEI.

This clone was counted a few times. The J gene is TRBJ2-6, the V gene TRBV5-6, with a tentative D call TRBD1 (5 bases). With 2 bases removed from V and 0 bases from J, the gap between germline ends came to 15 bases. Per germline, CDR1 SGHDT and CDR2 YYEEEE. The CDR3 totals 18 residues. DNA of the CDR3: TGTGCCAGCAGCTTCCCGACAGATCTATACTCTGGGGCCAACGTCCTGACTTTC. It codes for CASSFPTDLYSGANVLTF.

The V and J genes are TRBV2 and TRBJ1-5; 7 bases match TRBD1. Unmatched junction bases numbered 5, after V lost 10 bases and J lost 5 bases. Germline CDR1 reads SNHLY; CDR2 reads FYNNEI. The length of the CDR3 is 12 residues. The CDR3 DNA sequence: TGTGCCACCTGGGACAGTGATCAGCCCCAGCATTTT. As protein: CATWDSDQPQHF.

V usage is TRBV10-1 and J usage is TRBJ2-7; tentatively, D is TRBD1 (6 bases). This CDR3 has 13 amino acids. CDR1 and CDR2 (germline): WNHNN, SYGVQD (reference sequence). Trimming took off 6 bases at V and 6 bases at J, with 15 bases between the two ends. CDR3 sequence (DNA): TGCGCCAGCAGCCGAGAGGGGGTAACCGAGCAGTACTTC. Its protein is CASSREGVTEQYF.

This clone was detected only once. The chain has TRBV2 and TRBJ1-2; TRBD1 matches at 7 bases. With 10 bases clipped from V and 7 bases from J, the junction kept 12 bases outside the gene matches. This CDR3 has 13 residues. Per germline, CDR1 SNHLY and CDR2 FYNNEI. The CDR3 reads CANLGDSQSGYTF. CDR3 nucleotide sequence: TGTGCCAACCTTGGGGACAGCCAGTCTGGCTACACCTTC.

This clone was observed once. The rearrangement uses TRBV28 and TRBJ1-4; 9 nucleotides match TRBD1. V was clipped by 6 bases and J by 0 bases; unmatched bases: 8. Germline V gives CDR1 MDHEN, CDR2 SYDVKM. The CDR3 is 17 residues long. The CDR3 region is CASSPHRDRATNEKLFF. The DNA for the CDR3 is TGTGCCAGCAGCCCTCATCGGGACAGGGCAACTAATGAAAAACTGTTTTTT.

Of note for this clone: Sequence at one end of the junction differs from germline and may be a read error. The chain couples TRBV29-1 to TRBJ2-4; 7 nucleotides line up with TRBD2. The length of the CDR3 is 11 residues. Germline V CDR1 and CDR2: SQVTM, ANQGSEA. CDR3 in amino acids: CSVPLGEGRFF. Here the CDR3 DNA reads TGCAGCGTTCCTCTGGGGGAGGGCCGTTTTTTC.

The rearrangement uses TRBV5-6 and TRBJ2-7, with 8 bases aligning to TRBD2. Per germline, CDR1 SGHDT and CDR2 YYEEEE. The CDR3 sequence is 14 residues long. V dropped 2 bases and J dropped 6; count of bases not matched to a gene: 7. CDR3 nucleotides: TGTGCCAGCAGCTTCGGGAGGGAGGGTTTCGAGCAGTACTTC. This sequence encodes CASSFGREGFEQYF.